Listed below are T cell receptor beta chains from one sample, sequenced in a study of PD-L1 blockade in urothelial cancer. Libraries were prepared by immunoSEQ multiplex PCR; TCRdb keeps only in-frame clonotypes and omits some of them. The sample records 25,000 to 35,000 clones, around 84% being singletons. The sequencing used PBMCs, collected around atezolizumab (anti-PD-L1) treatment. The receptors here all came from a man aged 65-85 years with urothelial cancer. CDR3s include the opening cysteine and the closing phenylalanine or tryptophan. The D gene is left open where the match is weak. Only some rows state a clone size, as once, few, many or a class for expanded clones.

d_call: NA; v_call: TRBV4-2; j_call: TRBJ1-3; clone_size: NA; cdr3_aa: CASSQDLGREGMGSGNTIYF; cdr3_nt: TGTGCCAGCAGCCAAGATCTTGGACGGGAAGGGATGGGTTCTGGAAACACCATATATTTT
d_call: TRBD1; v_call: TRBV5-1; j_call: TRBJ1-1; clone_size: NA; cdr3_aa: CASSSQGYTEAFF; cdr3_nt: TGCGCCAGCAGCTCACAGGGGTACACTGAAGCTTTCTTT
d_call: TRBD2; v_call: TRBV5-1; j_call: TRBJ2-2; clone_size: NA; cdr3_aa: CASSSIAGDTGELFF; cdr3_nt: TGCGCCAGCAGCTCAATAGCGGGAGACACCGGGGAGCTGTTTTTT
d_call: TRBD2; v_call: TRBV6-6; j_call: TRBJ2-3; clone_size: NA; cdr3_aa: CASRRGTSFGTDTQYF; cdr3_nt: TGTGCCAGCAGGCGTGGGACTAGCTTTGGCACAGATACGCAGTATTTT
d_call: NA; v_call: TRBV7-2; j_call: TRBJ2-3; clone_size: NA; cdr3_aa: CASSLGGLSAADTQYF; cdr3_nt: TGTGCCAGCAGCTTAGGAGGACTGAGCGCCGCAGATACGCAGTATTTT
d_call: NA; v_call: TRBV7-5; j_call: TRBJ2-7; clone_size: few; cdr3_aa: CVRSLSQGNFLTYEQYF; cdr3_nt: TGTGTCAGAAGCCTTTCCCAGGGGAATTTCCTAACCTACGAGCAGTACTTC
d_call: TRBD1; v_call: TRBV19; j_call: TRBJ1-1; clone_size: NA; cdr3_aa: CASSIVVGTGGTEAFF; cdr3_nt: TGTGCCAGTAGTATAGTGGTCGGGACAGGTGGAACTGAAGCTTTCTTT
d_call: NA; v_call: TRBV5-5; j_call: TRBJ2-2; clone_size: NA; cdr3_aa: CASSFFAGPNTGELFF; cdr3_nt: TGTGCCAGCAGCTTTTTTGCGGGGCCTAACACCGGGGAGCTGTTTTTT
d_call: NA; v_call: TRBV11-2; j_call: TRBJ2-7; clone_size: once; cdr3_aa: CASSLGGSPYEQYF; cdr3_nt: TGTGCCAGCAGCTTAGGTGGGAGTCCCTACGAGCAGTACTTC
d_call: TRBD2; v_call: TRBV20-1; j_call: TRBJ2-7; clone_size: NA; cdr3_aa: CSGGLVYEQYF; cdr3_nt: TGCAGCGGCGGACTAGTCTACGAGCAGTACTTC
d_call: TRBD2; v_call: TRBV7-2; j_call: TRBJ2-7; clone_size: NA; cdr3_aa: CASSLREGQYEQYF; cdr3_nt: TGTGCCAGCAGCCTGCGGGAGGGCCAGTACGAGCAGTACTTC
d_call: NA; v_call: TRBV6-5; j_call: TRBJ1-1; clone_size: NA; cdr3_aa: CASSYHRAEGAEAFF; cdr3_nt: TGTGCCAGCAGTTACCATCGGGCGGAGGGCGCTGAAGCTTTCTTT
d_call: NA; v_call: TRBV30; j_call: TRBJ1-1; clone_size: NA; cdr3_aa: CAWSDGTEPISFF; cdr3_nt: TGTGCCTGGAGTGATGGGACTGAGCCTATATCTTTCTTT
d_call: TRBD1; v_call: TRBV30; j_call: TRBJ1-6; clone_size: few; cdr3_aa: CAWSVVQGDSPLHF; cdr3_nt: TGTGCCTGGAGTGTGGTACAGGGGGATTCACCCCTCCACTTT
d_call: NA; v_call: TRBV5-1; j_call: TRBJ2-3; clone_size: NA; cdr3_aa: CASSLERGTDTQYF; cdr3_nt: TGCGCCAGCAGCTTGGAACGGGGAACAGATACGCAGTATTTT
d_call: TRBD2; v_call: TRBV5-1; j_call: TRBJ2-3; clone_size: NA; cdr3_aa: CATSGTFGDTQYF; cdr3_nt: TGCGCCACGAGCGGGACCTTCGGGGATACGCAGTATTTT
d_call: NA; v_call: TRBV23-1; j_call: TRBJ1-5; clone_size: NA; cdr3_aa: CASSQPRGTIQPQHF; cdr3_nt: TGCGCCAGCAGTCAACCCAGGGGAACCATTCAGCCCCAGCATTTT
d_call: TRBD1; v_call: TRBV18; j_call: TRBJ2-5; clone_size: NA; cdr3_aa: CASSRGQKETQYF; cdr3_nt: TGTGCCAGCTCCCGGGGACAGAAGGAGACCCAGTACTTC
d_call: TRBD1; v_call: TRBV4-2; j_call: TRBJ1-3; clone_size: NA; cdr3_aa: CASSQFTGGGGNTIYF; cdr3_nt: TGTGCCAGCAGCCAATTCACAGGGGGCGGTGGAAACACCATATATTTT
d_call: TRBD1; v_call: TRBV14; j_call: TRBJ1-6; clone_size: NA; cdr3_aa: CASSPITGGPFGSPLHF; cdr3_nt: TGTGCCAGCAGCCCTATCACAGGGGGTCCATTTGGCTCACCCCTCCACTTT
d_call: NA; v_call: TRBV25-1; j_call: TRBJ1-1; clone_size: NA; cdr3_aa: CASSEWKGGTEAFF; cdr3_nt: TGTGCCAGCAGTGAATGGAAGGGGGGGACTGAAGCTTTCTTT
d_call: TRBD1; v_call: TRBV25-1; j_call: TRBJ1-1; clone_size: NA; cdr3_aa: CASKRTGGFAEAFF; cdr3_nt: TGTGCCAGCAAAAGGACAGGGGGCTTTGCTGAAGCTTTCTTT
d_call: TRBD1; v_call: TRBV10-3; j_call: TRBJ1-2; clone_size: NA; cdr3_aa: CAIRGTGNYGYTF; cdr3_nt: TGTGCCATCAGGGGGACAGGGAACTATGGCTACACCTTC
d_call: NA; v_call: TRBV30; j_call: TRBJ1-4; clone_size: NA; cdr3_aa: CAWSYRGVQEKLFF; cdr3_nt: TGTGCCTGGAGTTACCGGGGAGTACAGGAAAAACTGTTTTTT
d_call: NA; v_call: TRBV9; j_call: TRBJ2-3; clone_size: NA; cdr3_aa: CASSQDSRTQYF; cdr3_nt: TGTGCCAGCAGCCAGGACTCCCGGACGCAGTATTTT
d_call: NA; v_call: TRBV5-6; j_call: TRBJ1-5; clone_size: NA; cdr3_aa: CASSLTRGNQPQHF; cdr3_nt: TGTGCCAGCAGCCTGACACGTGGCAATCAGCCCCAGCATTTT
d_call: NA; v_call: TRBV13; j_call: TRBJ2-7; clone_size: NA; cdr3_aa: CASSLEEGSYEQYF; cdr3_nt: TGTGCCAGCAGCTTAGAGGAGGGCTCCTACGAGCAGTACTTC
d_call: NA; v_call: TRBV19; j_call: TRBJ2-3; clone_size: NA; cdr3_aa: CASSISGSGYTDTQYF; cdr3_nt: TGTGCCAGTAGTATATCAGGTTCAGGGTACACAGATACGCAGTATTTT
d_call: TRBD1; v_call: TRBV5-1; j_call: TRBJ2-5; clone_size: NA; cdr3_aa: CASSFGQGQETQYF; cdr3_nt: TGCGCCAGCAGCTTCGGACAGGGCCAAGAGACCCAGTACTTC
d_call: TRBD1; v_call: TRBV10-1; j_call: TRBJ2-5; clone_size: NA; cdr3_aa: CASSPGQGSQETQYF; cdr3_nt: TGCGCCAGCAGTCCGGGACAGGGGTCCCAAGAGACCCAGTACTTC
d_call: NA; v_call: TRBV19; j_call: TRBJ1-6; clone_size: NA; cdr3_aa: CASSMGQANKSPLHF; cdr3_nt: TGTGCCAGTAGTATGGGGCAGGCGAATAAATCACCCCTCCACTTT
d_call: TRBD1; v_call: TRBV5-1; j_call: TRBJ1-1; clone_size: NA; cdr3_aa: CASSSPADRGSMNTEAFF; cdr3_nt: TGCGCCAGCAGCTCCCCAGCGGACAGGGGAAGTATGAACACTGAAGCTTTCTTT
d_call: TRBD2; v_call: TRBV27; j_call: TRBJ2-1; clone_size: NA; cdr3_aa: CASSLRAGTSRFSSYNEQFF; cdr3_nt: TGTGCCAGCAGTTTACGAGCCGGGACTAGCCGATTCAGCTCCTACAATGAGCAGTTCTTC
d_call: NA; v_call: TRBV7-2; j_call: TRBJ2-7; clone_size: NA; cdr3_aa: CASSFGLPNPYEQYF; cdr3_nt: TGTGCCAGCAGCTTCGGACTCCCCAACCCCTACGAGCAGTACTTC
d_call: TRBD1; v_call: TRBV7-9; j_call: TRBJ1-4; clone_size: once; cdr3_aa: CASSFSRTGANEKLFF; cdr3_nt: TGTGCCAGCAGCTTCTCCAGGACAGGGGCTAATGAAAAACTGTTTTTT
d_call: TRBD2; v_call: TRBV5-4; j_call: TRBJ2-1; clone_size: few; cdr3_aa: CASSGLGNEQFF; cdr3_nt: TGTGCCAGCAGCGGACTAGGCAATGAGCAGTTCTTC
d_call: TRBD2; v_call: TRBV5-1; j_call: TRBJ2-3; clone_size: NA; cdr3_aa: CASSPRPRTSGRGGTDTQYF; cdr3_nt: TGCGCCAGCAGCCCCCGCCCCAGGACTAGCGGGAGAGGAGGCACAGATACGCAGTATTTT
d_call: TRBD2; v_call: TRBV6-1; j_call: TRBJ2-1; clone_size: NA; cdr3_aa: CASRGIAGGRNEQFF; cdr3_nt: TGTGCCAGCAGGGGGATAGCGGGGGGGAGAAATGAGCAGTTCTTC
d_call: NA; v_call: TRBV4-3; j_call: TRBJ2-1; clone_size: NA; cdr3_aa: CASSQEGAVTYNEQFF; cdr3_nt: TGCGCCAGCAGCCAAGAGGGAGCGGTGACATACAATGAGCAGTTCTTC
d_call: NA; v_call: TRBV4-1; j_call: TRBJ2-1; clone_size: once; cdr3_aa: CASSQPLGDGEQFF; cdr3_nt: TGCGCCAGCAGCCAACCCTTGGGCGATGGTGAGCAGTTCTTC
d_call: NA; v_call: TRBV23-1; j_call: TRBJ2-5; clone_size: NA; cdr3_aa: CASISIITKRLETQYF; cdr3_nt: TGCGCCAGCATTTCAATAATCACAAAGCGCCTGGAGACCCAGTACTTC
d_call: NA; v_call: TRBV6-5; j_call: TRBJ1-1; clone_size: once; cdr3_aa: CASRIVSRNPEAFF; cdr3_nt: TGTGCCAGCAGAATTGTAAGCCGAAACCCTGAAGCTTTCTTT
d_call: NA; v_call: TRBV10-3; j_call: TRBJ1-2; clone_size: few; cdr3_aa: CAISSPQGRGGYTF; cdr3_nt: TGTGCCATCAGCTCCCCTCAGGGGAGAGGTGGCTACACCTTC
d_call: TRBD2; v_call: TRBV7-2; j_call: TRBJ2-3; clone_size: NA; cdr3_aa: CASSVTGTSGGSGDF; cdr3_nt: TGTGCCAGCAGTGTTACCGGGACTAGCGGGGGGTCTGGGGATTTT
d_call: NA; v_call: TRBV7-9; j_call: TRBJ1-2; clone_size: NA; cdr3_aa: CASSLAEGNYGYTF; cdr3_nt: TGTGCCAGCAGCTTAGCGGAGGGTAACTATGGCTACACCTTC
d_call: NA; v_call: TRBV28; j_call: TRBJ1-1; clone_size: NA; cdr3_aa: CASLGSGTEAFF; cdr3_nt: TGTGCCAGCCTAGGGTCGGGGACTGAAGCTTTCTTT
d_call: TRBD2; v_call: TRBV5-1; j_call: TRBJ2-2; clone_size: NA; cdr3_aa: CASSWTSKNTGELFF; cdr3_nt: TGCGCCAGCAGCTGGACTAGCAAGAACACCGGGGAGCTGTTTTTT
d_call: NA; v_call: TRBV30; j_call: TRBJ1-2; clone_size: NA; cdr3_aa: CAWVFGPLGYTF; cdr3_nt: TGTGCCTGGGTGTTTGGGCCCCTGGGCTACACCTTC
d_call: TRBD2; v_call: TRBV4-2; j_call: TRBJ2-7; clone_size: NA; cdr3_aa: CASSQDRTSGLYEQYF; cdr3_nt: TGTGCCAGCAGCCAAGATCGGACTAGCGGTCTCTACGAGCAGTACTTC
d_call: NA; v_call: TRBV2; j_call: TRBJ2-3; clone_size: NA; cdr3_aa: CASSNGGGGDTQYF; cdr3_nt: TGTGCCAGCAGCAACGGAGGGGGAGGGGATACGCAGTATTTT